The source of this T cell receptor beta chain is a study of cytomegalovirus exposure and HLA in healthy donors. Turning to this clone: Its specificity is unknown.

The primer mix had 60 Vbeta and 13 Jbeta primers. Sequencing was performed with immunoSEQ multiplex PCR; in TCRdb, only in-frame clones are kept and a portion is missing. The data contain about 81,000 clones, 77% of them singletons. Overall study findings and caveats: Previous analysis showed most TCR beta V segments were productive about 87% or about 30% of the time. As a later analysis revealed, the rate of TCR association differed by HLA locus, with DRB1 most and HLA-C fewest. While the bulk of TCR sequences proved rare, some public TCRs turned up in many donors. One variant, a missense change in DCLRE1C, was linked in a later analysis to TCR beta V- and J-gene trimming.

The CDR3 is 12 residues long. Germline V lookup: CDR1 MDHEN, CDR2 SYDVKM. V dropped 4 bases and J dropped 9 bases, with 10 bases sitting between them. The V and J genes are TRBV28 and TRBJ1-5; the D is unclear. What was sequenced was PBMCs. The TCR comes from a man aged 45-60 years in good health and CMV-seropositive. CDR3 in amino acids: CASSSEILPQHF. Written as DNA, the CDR3 is TGTGCCAGCAGTTCCGAGATTCTGCCCCAGCATTTT.